The table lists the clone carrying this TCR beta chain with many counts. Its antigen is not known. These data are taken from a study of blood T cells in healthy people across ages. Points from the study as a whole: The study could not conclusively compare naive and antigen-experienced cells, given its unsorted PBMCs. More naive CD4+ cells and higher diversity marked long-lived donors relative to aged donors.

This CDR3 is built from 14 residues. The germline V and J ends were trimmed by 1 base and 8 bases, with 12 bases remaining between them. The germline gives CDR1 SGHVS, CDR2 FQNEAQ. Sample-barcoded 5' priming and a J-beta primer mix drove a second PCR of about 6 to 11 cycles. A template-switch adaptor that had 12 random nucleotides put a tag on each cDNA molecule. TCRdb independently ran MiXCR on the 5' RACE reads; one entry per CDR3 protein. The data hold around 850,000 distinct CDR3 sequences, with roughly 34% observed a single time. Whenever a sample was processed, at least 7 million PBMCs were isolated.

The J gene is TRBJ2-1, the V gene TRBV7-8; no clear D gene. Material: blood. This receptor was taken from a man between 18 and 35 years old in good health. CDR3 sequence: CASSLGRWIHEQFF. CDR3 in DNA: TGTGCCAGCAGCTTAGGACGGTGGATCCATGAGCAGTTCTTC.